Listed below are T cell receptor beta chains from one sample, sequenced in a study of blood T cell repertoires in COVID-19. Profiled with immunoSEQ multiplex PCR; TCRdb holds only in-frame clones, not every one. The table has about 120,000 clones, nearly 70% seen once. The sample taken for sequencing was peripheral blood. The receptors originated from a woman in her 70s with acute or convalescent COVID-19. The CDR3 runs from the conserved cysteine through the conserved F or W. The order of the fields is V gene, D gene, clone size, J gene, CDR3 length, CDR3 DNA, CDR3 protein. D genes are given only for firm matches. Not every row has a clone size; where given, it reads once, few, many or a size class.

>TRBV30|TRBD1|.|TRBJ1-4|13
TGTGCCTGGAGTCCGGACAGGGCTGAAAAACTGTTTTTT
CAWSPDRAEKLFF
>TRBV5-1|.|.|TRBJ1-1|14
TGCGCCAGCAGAATACAGGGATTGAACACTGAAGCTTTCTTT
CASRIQGLNTEAFF
>TRBV3-1/TRBV3-2|.|.|TRBJ2-2|13
TGTGCCAGCAGCCAAGCGGGGACCGGGGAGCTGTTTTTT
CASSQAGTGELFF
>TRBV12-3/TRBV12-4|.|many|TRBJ1-2|12
TGTGCCAGCAGTTCCCCCTTCTATGGCTACACCTTC
CASSSPFYGYTF
>TRBV11-2|TRBD2|.|TRBJ2-7|15
TGTGCCAGCAGCTTATACCGGGGGGGGACTTACGAGCAGTACTTC
CASSLYRGGTYEQYF
>TRBV7-2|.|.|TRBJ2-7|18
TGTGCCAGCAGCTTAGGAACTTCCCGGTCCCGCCGACGGGGGGAGCAGTACTTC
CASSLGTSRSRRRGEQYF
>TRBV27|.|.|TRBJ1-4|13
TGTGCCAGCAGCCGAACAGGGTTTGAAAAACTGTTTTTT
CASSRTGFEKLFF
>TRBV27|.|.|TRBJ2-1|14
TGTGCCAGCAGTTTGGGGGGCTCCTACAATGAGCAGTTCTTC
CASSLGGSYNEQFF
>TRBV5-8|TRBD2|.|TRBJ2-1|17
TGTGCCAGCAGCCGATTATCAGCGGGGTTGATCTACAATGAGCAGTTCTTC
CASSRLSAGLIYNEQFF
>TRBV5-4|TRBD1|.|TRBJ1-1|15
TGTGCCAGCAGCTTGGCCGGACAGGTGAACACTGAAGCTTTCTTT
CASSLAGQVNTEAFF
>TRBV5-1|.|few|TRBJ2-2|18
TGCGCCAGCAGCCCAACACCGGGCGCCTGGGGGGACACCGGGGAGCTGTTTTTT
CASSPTPGAWGDTGELFF
>TRBV19|TRBD1|.|TRBJ2-1|12
TGTGCCAGTAGTCCTCGGACAGGGGGCCAGTTCTTC
CASSPRTGGQFF
>TRBV4-1|.|.|TRBJ2-2|14
TGCGCCAGCAGCCAGACAGGTTCCCCCGAGGAGCTGTTTTTT
CASSQTGSPEELFF
>TRBV28|TRBD1|.|TRBJ1-1|15
TGTGCCAGCAGTCCCAACAGGGGGATGAACACTGAAGCTTTCTTT
CASSPNRGMNTEAFF
>TRBV6-6|.|.|TRBJ2-2|14
TGTGCCAGCAGCCGCGGACTACCCACCGGGGAGCTGTTTTTT
CASSRGLPTGELFF
>TRBV28|.|many|TRBJ1-1|15
TGTGCCAGCAGTACCCCCGACAGATGGAACACTGAAGCTTTCTTT
CASSTPDRWNTEAFF
>TRBV7-9|.|.|TRBJ1-4|15
TGTGCCAGCAGCTTGAACAGGGAATATAATGAAAAACTGTTTTTT
CASSLNREYNEKLFF
>TRBV11-2|TRBD2|.|TRBJ2-1|16
TGTGCCAGCAGCCCAACGGGGGCGGGAGGAAGAAATGAGCAGTTCTTC
CASSPTGAGGRNEQFF
>TRBV28|.|.|TRBJ2-2|14
TGTGCCAGCAGCGGGCCTTTCGGGGTCGGGGAGCTGTTTTTT
CASSGPFGVGELFF
>TRBV13|.|.|TRBJ2-5|15
TGTGCCAGCAGCTTAGGGACAGGGGAGGGGGAGACCCAGTACTTC
CASSLGTGEGETQYF
>TRBV6-2/TRBV6-3|TRBD2|few|TRBJ2-3|17
TGTGCCAGCAGTTACTCGATTGCTAGCGGAAACACAGATACGCAGTATTTT
CASSYSIASGNTDTQYF
>TRBV19|TRBD1|.|TRBJ2-3|15
TGTGCCAGTAGTATTCAGGGGGCGAGCACAGATACGCAGTATTTT
CASSIQGASTDTQYF
>TRBV19|.|.|TRBJ1-2|16
TGTGCCAGTAGTATAAGACCCCGGGAGTCGGACTATGGCTACACCTTC
CASSIRPRESDYGYTF
>TRBV28|.|few|TRBJ1-2|13
TGTGCCAGCAGCCAATACAGGGCGCGGGGCTACACCTTC
CASSQYRARGYTF
>TRBV19|.|.|TRBJ1-1|15
TGTGCCAGTAGTATCACGTTTCAGGTCCACACTGAAGCTTTCTTT
CASSITFQVHTEAFF
>TRBV2|TRBD1|.|TRBJ2-3|15
TGTGCCAGCAGCCCCGGGACAGGGGGCTGGGATACGCAGTATTTT
CASSPGTGGWDTQYF
>TRBV7-2|TRBD2|.|TRBJ2-3|14
TGTGCCAGCAGCAGTGGTAGCGGGGGATATACGCAGTATTTT
CASSSGSGGYTQYF
>TRBV19|.|.|TRBJ1-2|16
TGTGCCAGTAGCTCTTCTTGGCGGGGCCCTTCCTATGGCTACACCTTC
CASSSSWRGPSYGYTF
>TRBV21-1|.|.|TRBJ2-7|21
TGTGCCAGCAGCAAAACTTTTTATCCAGCGGGGGGATCCCTTACATCCTACGAGCAGTACTTC
CASSKTFYPAGGSLTSYEQYF
>TRBV28|.|.|TRBJ2-7|14
TGTGCCAGCGGGGGGACTGGGGCCCCCTACGAGCAGTACTTC
CASGGTGAPYEQYF
>TRBV5-1|.|.|TRBJ2-1|15
TGCGCCAGCAGCTTGGACAGGGTATCCTACAATGAGCAGTTCTTC
CASSLDRVSYNEQFF
>TRBV6-5|TRBD2|few|TRBJ2-3|15
TGTGCCAGCATTCGGGCGGGGGGCGGCACAGATACGCAGTATTTT
CASIRAGGGTDTQYF
>TRBV11-2|.|.|TRBJ2-3|15
TGTGCCAGCAGCTTAGGCCTGCTAGCGACAGATACGCAGTATTTT
CASSLGLLATDTQYF
>TRBV29-1|.|.|TRBJ2-5|17
TGCAGCGTTGGTTCGGGGGGCGGCCGCGGCCCCCAAGAGACCCAGTACTTC
CSVGSGGGRGPQETQYF
>TRBV5-5|TRBD1|.|TRBJ1-6|16
TGTGCCAGCAGCCGGACAGGGCAGAATTATAATTCACCCCTCCACTTT
CASSRTGQNYNSPLHF
>TRBV19|.|.|TRBJ2-7|13
TGTGCCAGTAGTATAGGTAGGGGTCTCGAGCAGTACTTC
CASSIGRGLEQYF
>TRBV28|TRBD1|.|TRBJ1-1|15
TGTGCCAGCAGTGATCCGGGACAGATGAACACTGAAGCTTTCTTT
CASSDPGQMNTEAFF
>TRBV7-2|.|.|TRBJ2-5|14
TGTGCCAGCAGCTTAGTGGGGGCTGGAGAGACCCAGTACTTC
CASSLVGAGETQYF
>TRBV5-1|.|.|TRBJ2-7|16
TGCGCCAGCAGCTGGGATTCTCCGAGGAGGGGCTACGAGCAGTACTTC
CASSWDSPRRGYEQYF
>TRBV19|TRBD1|once|TRBJ1-6|14
TGTGCCAGTAGTACGGGGACAGCGAATTCACCCCTCCACTTT
CASSTGTANSPLHF
>TRBV5-1|.|.|TRBJ2-5|14
TGCGCCAGCAGCTTTGGGGGGACGGAAGAGACCCAGTACTTC
CASSFGGTEETQYF
>TRBV5-1|.|once|TRBJ2-3|15
TGCGCCAGCACTAAGGGGCCTCTAATGACAGATACGCAGTATTTT
CASTKGPLMTDTQYF
>TRBV19|.|.|TRBJ1-5|17
TGTGCCAGTAGTCAGGGTCAGGCTGGAGAAAGCAATCAGCCCCAGCATTTT
CASSQGQAGESNQPQHF
>TRBV27|TRBD2|.|TRBJ2-3|17
TGTGCCAGCAGTCCCCCAGGACTAGCGGGAGAGGCAGATACGCAGTATTTT
CASSPPGLAGEADTQYF
>TRBV7-8|.|.|TRBJ2-7|13
TGTGCCAGCAGCTTGGGCACCTTATACGAGCAGTACTTC
CASSLGTLYEQYF
>TRBV19|TRBD1|few|TRBJ1-2|17
TGTGCCAGTACTCACCGGACAGGGAGGTCCCCTAACTATGGCTACACCTTC
CASTHRTGRSPNYGYTF